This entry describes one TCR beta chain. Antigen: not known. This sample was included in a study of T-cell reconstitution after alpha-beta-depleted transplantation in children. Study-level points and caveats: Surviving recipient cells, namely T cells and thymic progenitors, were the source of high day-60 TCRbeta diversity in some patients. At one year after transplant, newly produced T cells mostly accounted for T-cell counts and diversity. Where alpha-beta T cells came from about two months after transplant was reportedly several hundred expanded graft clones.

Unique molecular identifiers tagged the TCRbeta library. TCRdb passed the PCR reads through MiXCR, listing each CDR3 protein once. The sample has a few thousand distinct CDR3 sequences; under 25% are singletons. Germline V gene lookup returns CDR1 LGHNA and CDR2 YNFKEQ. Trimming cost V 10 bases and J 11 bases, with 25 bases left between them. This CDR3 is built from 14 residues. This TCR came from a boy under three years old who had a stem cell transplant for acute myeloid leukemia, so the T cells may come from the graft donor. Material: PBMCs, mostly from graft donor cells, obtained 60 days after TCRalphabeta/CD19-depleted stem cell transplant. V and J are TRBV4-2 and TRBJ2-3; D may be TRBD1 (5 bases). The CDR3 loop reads CAMGLGLVDSEQYF. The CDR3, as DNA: TGTGCCATGGGCTTGGGGCTCGTCGACTCTGAGCAGTATTTT.